Below, 2 T cell receptor beta chains from the same sample are listed, as sequenced in a study of brain metastases from non-small cell lung cancer. The table came from immunoSEQ multiplex PCR; TCRdb's copy has only in-frame clones and leaves some out. The sample shows roughly 14,000 clones, about 83% of them seen only once. The sequenced material came from primary lung tumor tissue. All receptors derive from a donor at least 40 years old with non-small cell lung cancer.

This chain joins TRBV5-4 and TRBJ2-7, with D uncertain. V dropped 0 bases and J dropped 1 base, with 14 bases sitting between them. CDR3 size: 16 residues. Germline V gives CDR1 SGHNT, CDR2 YYREEE (reference sequence). CDR3 in amino acids: CASSLGPPVRSYEQYF. Written as DNA, the CDR3 is TGTGCCAGCAGCTTGGGCCCTCCGGTTAGATCCTACGAGCAGTACTTC. Together with reference TRBV5-4 and TRBJ2-7, the CDR3 gives the full variable domain: ETGVTQSPTHLIKTRGQQVTLRCSSQSGHNTVSWYQQALGQGPQFIFQYYREEENGRGNFPPRFSGLQFPNYSSELNVNALELDDSALYLCASSLGPPVRSYEQYFGPGTRLTVT.

This rearrangement joins TRBV7-8 to TRBJ2-5, with a weak D call TRBD1 (6 bases). This CDR3 spans 15 amino acids. Trimming took 5 bases from V and 5 from J, leaving 18 bases between them. In germline, CDR1 is SGHVS, CDR2 FQNEAQ. CDR3 bases: TGTGCCAGCAGCCCTAAAGCAGGGGTAGGGGAGACCCAGTACTTC. Protein sequence: CASSPKAGVGETQYF.